These 30 T cell receptor beta chains share one sample of origin, sequenced in a study of T cells in Graves' hyperthyroidism and ophthalmopathy. TCR beta CDR3 regions were amplified from RNA. First-round RT-PCR of the TCR CDR3 relied on the HTBI primer set. TCRdb independently ran MiXCR on the multiplex PCR reads; one entry per CDR3 protein. Of a few hundred thousand distinct CDR3 sequences in the sample, approximately 15% were seen once. Sequencing was performed on blood. All receptors derive from a woman aged 60-75 years with Graves' ophthalmopathy.

The chain links TRBV6-1 to TRBJ2-2, with 10 positions matching TRBD2. The CDR3 runs to 15 residues. In germline, CDR1 is MNHNS, CDR2 SASEGT. V trimming: 6 bases; J trimming: 6 bases; junction bases outside the gene matches: 7. CDR3 bases: TGTGCCAGCAGACCGAGCGGGAGGGCGGCCGGGGAGCTGTTTTTT. It yields the protein CASRPSGRAAGELFF.

This clonotype showed up many times. The chain combines TRBV6-2 or TRBV6-3 with TRBJ1-5; TRBD1 matches 9 bases. V lost 2 bases to trimming and J lost 3 bases; unmatched junction nucleotides: 11. Germline V gives CDR1 MNHEY, CDR2 SVGEGT. CDR3 length: 18 residues. CDR3 protein: CASSYHPPDRGINQPQHF. The CDR3 DNA reads TGTGCCAGCAGTTACCATCCCCCGGACAGGGGCATCAATCAGCCCCAGCATTTT.

This clonotype showed up just a few times. The genes are TRBV12-3 or TRBV12-4 and TRBJ2-5; D gene uncertain. The CDR3 runs to 12 residues. The V and J ends lost 1 base and 9 bases respectively, with 9 bases between them. CDR3 nucleotides: TGTGCCAGCAGTTTAGAGCCCGCGCCCCAGTACTTC. Its protein is CASSLEPAPQYF.

With regard to this clonotype: A much larger clonotype is one base distant, so this may be a read error. The rearrangement uses TRBV7-9 and TRBJ2-7; tentative D call: TRBD1 (6 bases). Trimming took 5 bases from V and 5 from J, leaving 16 bases between them. The CDR3 spans 14 residues. Per germline, CDR1 SEHNR and CDR2 FQNEAQ (reference sequence). In nucleotides, the CDR3 is TGTGCCAGCAGCCCGGTTGGGGGCCACCACGAGCAGTACTTC. This gives the protein CASSPVGGHHEQYF.

The chain links TRBV18 to TRBJ2-5; no clear D. Germline values: CDR1 KGHSH, CDR2 LQKENI. Trimming stripped 6 bases from V and 2 bases from J, with 10 bases between. The length of the CDR3 is 13 residues. The CDR3 DNA follows: TGTGCCAGCTCGGTTCTAGAACAAGAGACCCAGTACTTC. It yields the protein CASSVLEQETQYF.

With respect to this clonotype: A much larger clone sits a single nucleotide away, making a read error possible. This sequence joins TRBV6-9 and TRBJ1-2; D is uncertain. Germline V gene sequence: CDR1 MNHGY, CDR2 SVAAGI. The CDR3 loop spans 13 amino acids. The CDR3 loop reads CTSSLFRHYGYTF. CDR3 bases: TGTACCAGCAGTTTGTTCCGACACTATGGCTACACCTTC.

In this sample, this clonotype turned up many times. V is TRBV11-2 and J is TRBJ2-7, with a possible D match to TRBD1 (6 bases). Germline V gives CDR1 SGHAT, CDR2 FQNNGV. The ends were cut back, 5 bases at V and 7 bases at J, with 18 bases in the middle. This CDR3 region has 14 residues. The CDR3 loop reads CASSPDRGVGEQYF. The DNA of the CDR3 is TGTGCCAGCAGCCCGGACAGAGGAGTAGGGGAGCAGTACTTC. Supplemented by reference TRBV11-2 and TRBJ2-7, the full variable domain reads EAGVAQSPRYKIIEKRQSVAFWCNPISGHATLYWYQQILGQGPKLLIQFQNNGVVDDSQLPKDRFSAERLKGVDSTLKIQPAKLEDSAVYLCASSPDRGVGEQYFGPGTRLTVT.

This clonotype was observed a handful of times. The chain uses TRBV15 and TRBJ1-3, with TRBD1 matching 7 bases. Unmatched junction bases numbered 14, after V lost 0 bases and J lost 0 bases. The CDR3 extends over 20 amino acids. Germline CDR1 reads LNHNV; CDR2 reads YYDKDF (reference sequence). The CDR3 bases are TGTGCCACCAGCAGAGAGCCTTATGCCAATTCAGGGGGCTCTGGAAACACCATATATTTT. Translated, it gives CATSREPYANSGGSGNTIYF.

In this sample, this clonotype turned up many times. The rearrangement links TRBV3-1 to TRBJ1-4; 7 nucleotides match TRBD1. V was clipped by 7 bases and J by 11 bases; unmatched bases: 7. The CDR3 spans 12 residues. Germline V gives CDR1 LGHDT, CDR2 YNNKEL (reference sequence). The DNA of the CDR3 is TGTGCCAGCACTACACAGGGGAGGAAACTGTTTTTT. It specifies CASTTQGRKLFF.

This clonotype was found many times. This chain connects TRBV11-2 to TRBJ1-6, with D possibly being TRBD1 (6 bases). The V and J ends lost 5 bases and 0 bases respectively, with 17 bases between them. CDR1 and CDR2 from the germline V gene are SGHAT and FQNNGV. This CDR3 is built from 18 residues. This CDR3 reads CASSRRTGPSSYNSPLHF. Written as DNA, the CDR3 is TGTGCCAGCAGCCGCAGAACAGGGCCAAGCTCCTATAATTCACCCCTCCACTTT.

This clonotype came up many times. The chain links TRBV7-2 to TRBJ2-5, with TRBD2 matching 9 bases. The V and J ends lost 6 bases and 1 base, in that order; junction bases with no gene match: 0. There are 13 residues in the CDR3. CDR1 is SGHTA, CDR2 FQGNSA, per germline. DNA for the CDR3: TGTGCCAGCAGGACTAGCGGCCAAGAGACCCAGTACTTC. This codes for CASRTSGQETQYF.

This clonotype showed up many times. V and J are TRBV6-5 and TRBJ1-1, with D possibly matching TRBD1 (6 bases). Germline V lookup: CDR1 MNHEY, CDR2 SVGAGI. Trimming stripped 6 bases from V and 3 bases from J, with 11 bases between. The CDR3 covers 13 residues. CDR3 DNA: TGTGCCAGCAGACCCGGGACATACACTGAAGCTTTCTTT. Protein sequence: CASRPGTYTEAFF.

The chain is built from TRBV19 and TRBJ2-2; D possibly corresponds to TRBD2 (7 bases). With 2 bases removed from V and 4 bases from J, the gap between germline ends came to 23 bases. CDR1 is LNHDA and CDR2 is SQIVND in the germline V gene (reference sequence). The CDR3 sequence is 19 residues long. Here the CDR3 DNA reads TGTGCCAGTAGTATACCCGTGTCTCGGGGGGCGTTTGGCACCGGGGAGCTGTTTTTT. This sequence encodes CASSIPVSRGAFGTGELFF. The full variable domain, its missing parts supplied by reference TRBV19 and TRBJ2-2, is DGGITQSPKYLFRKEGQNVTLSCEQNLNHDAMYWYRQDPGQGLRLIYYSQIVNDFQKGDIAEGYSVSREKKESFPLTVTSAQKNPTAFYLCASSIPVSRGAFGTGELFFGEGSRLTVL.

This clonotype has at least ten counts. The chain employs TRBV2 and TRBJ1-2, with TRBD1 as a possible D gene (5 bases). Germline CDR1 reads SNHLY; CDR2 reads FYNNEI. The CDR3 is 14 residues long. Trimming removed 7 bases at V and 6 bases at J, with 18 bases between. CDR3 bases: TGTGCCAGCAACCCTGCGGCAGGGTGGGATGGCTACACCTTC. As protein: CASNPAAGWDGYTF.

This clonotype was picked up many times. The chain employs TRBV7-9 and TRBJ2-5, with TRBD2 as a possible D gene (6 bases). Germline V gives CDR1 SEHNR, CDR2 FQNEAQ (reference sequence). With 3 bases removed from V and 5 bases from J, the gap between germline ends came to 13 bases. This CDR3 has 14 amino acids. This chain's CDR3 is CASSFVRGGETQYF. CDR3 nucleotides: TGTGCCAGCAGCTTCGTGCGGGGTGGGGAGACCCAGTACTTC.

This clonotype was detected many times. The gene calls are TRBV12-3 or TRBV12-4 and TRBJ2-5, with TRBD1 matching 8 bases. The CDR3 loop spans 15 amino acids. J was trimmed by 5 bases and V by 5 bases; bases with no gene match: 10. CDR3 loop: CASSRDRGGGETQYF. CDR3 bases: TGTGCCAGCAGTAGAGACAGGGGTGGGGGGGAGACCCAGTACTTC.

This clonotype has at least ten counts. The CDR3 loop is CASSVRWRDSQETQYF. The CDR3 coding sequence is TGTGCCAGCAGCGTAAGGTGGAGGGACAGCCAAGAGACCCAGTACTTC. The rearrangement uses TRBV9 and TRBJ2-5; D may be TRBD1 (7 bases). V was shortened by 1 base and J by 1 base, with 14 bases between the two germline ends. The CDR3 contains 16 residues. CDR1 is SGDLS, CDR2 YYNGEE, per germline. The full variable domain, completed using reference TRBV9 and TRBJ2-5, is DSGVTQTPKHLITATGQRVTLRCSPRSGDLSVYWYQQSLDQGLQFLIQYYNGEERAKGNILERFSAQQFPDLHSELNLSSLELGDSALYFCASSVRWRDSQETQYFGPGTRLLVL.

This clonotype was detected only a few times. The chain uses TRBV4-1 and TRBJ2-7, with 8 bases identical to TRBD1. The junction had 5 bases not matched to a gene; V was cut back by 2 bases and J by 2 bases. The CDR3 loop spans 15 amino acids. Germline V gene lookup returns CDR1 MGHRA and CDR2 YSYEKL. CDR3 loop: CASSQTGQAAYEQYF. In nucleotides, the CDR3 is TGCGCCAGCAGCCAAACGGGACAGGCGGCCTACGAGCAGTACTTC.

This clonotype was seen a handful of times. The genes are TRBV10-3 and TRBJ2-1; 12 nucleotides line up with TRBD2. The CDR3 length is 16 residues. Per the germline V gene, CDR1 is ENHRY and CDR2 is SYGVKD. J lost 2 bases, V lost 6 bases, and 5 bases had no gene match. DNA of the CDR3: TGTGCCATCAGAGATCTAGCGGGGGGGCCCTACAATGAGCAGTTCTTC. Its translation is CAIRDLAGGPYNEQFF.

The V and J genes are TRBV7-6 and TRBJ2-7; 9 positions match TRBD2. CDR3 size: 16 residues. Germline V gene data show CDR1 as SGHVS and CDR2 as FNYEAQ. J was trimmed by 6 bases and V by 5 bases; bases with no gene match: 14. CDR3 in amino acids: CASSPKWAGGRFEQYF. The CDR3 DNA follows: TGTGCCAGCAGCCCAAAGTGGGCGGGGGGGCGTTTCGAGCAGTACTTC.

At least ten counts were recorded for this clonotype. The chain couples TRBV20-1 to TRBJ2-5; 8 nucleotides match TRBD2. Germline loops: CDR1 DFQATT, CDR2 SNEGSKA (reference sequence). The junction had 6 bases not matched to a gene; V was cut back by 5 bases and J by 4 bases. The CDR3 sequence is 13 residues long. In nucleotides, the CDR3 is TGCAGTGCTTCTACTAGCGGACGAGAGACCCAGTACTTC. Its translation is CSASTSGRETQYF.

The gene calls are TRBV19 and TRBJ1-1; D might be TRBD1 (6 bases). This CDR3 region has 15 residues. The germline V gene encodes CDR1 LNHDA and CDR2 SQIVND (reference sequence). V shed 6 bases and J shed 8 bases, with 22 bases lying between them. CDR3 sequence (DNA): TGTGCCAGTAGCCTGTGGACAGCTCATAAACAAGAAGCTTTCTTT. This sequence encodes CASSLWTAHKQEAFF. Using reference TRBV19 and TRBJ1-1 for the parts outside the CDR3, the full variable domain is DGGITQSPKYLFRKEGQNVTLSCEQNLNHDAMYWYRQDPGQGLRLIYYSQIVNDFQKGDIAEGYSVSREKKESFPLTVTSAQKNPTAFYLCASSLWTAHKQEAFFGQGTRLTVV.

Many counts were recorded for this clonotype. The V and J genes are TRBV6-5 and TRBJ2-1, with 11 bases identical to TRBD2. The CDR3 loop spans 17 amino acids. Germline V gene data show CDR1 as MNHEY and CDR2 as SVGAGI. V lost 0 bases, J lost 8 bases, and 9 bases stayed unmatched. The CDR3 is CASSYSVRTSGFDEQFF. In DNA, the CDR3 is TGTGCCAGCAGTTACTCGGTTAGGACTAGCGGGTTCGATGAGCAGTTCTTC.

This clonotype was counted ten times or more. V gene TRBV18 combines with J gene TRBJ2-5; D is perhaps TRBD2 (6 bases). The V end lost 7 bases, the J end lost 4 bases, and 13 bases lay between the germline ends. The CDR3 loop spans 13 amino acids. The germline gives CDR1 KGHSH, CDR2 LQKENI. The DNA for the CDR3 is TGTGCCAGCTTCTCGGGGGAAGGAGAGACCCAGTACTTC. Protein sequence: CASFSGEGETQYF.

The CDR3 region is CSASSSGRGGELFF. CDR3 coding DNA: TGCAGTGCTTCCTCTTCCGGGCGGGGCGGGGAGCTGTTTTTT. This chain uses TRBV20-1 with TRBJ2-2; D possibly corresponds to TRBD2 (6 bases). CDR1 and CDR2 from the germline V gene are DFQATT and SNEGSKA (reference sequence). The CDR3 spans 14 residues. Trimming cost V 5 bases and J 7 bases, with 17 bases left between them.

This clonotype occurred many times. The gene calls are TRBV7-8 and TRBJ2-7, with a tentative D call TRBD1 (6 bases). Trimming stripped 4 bases from V and 0 bases from J, with 13 bases between. The length of the CDR3 is 15 residues. Germline loops: CDR1 SGHVS, CDR2 FQNEAQ. The CDR3 DNA follows: TGTGCCAGCAGCTCCACCGGGACACTCTCCTACGAGCAGTACTTC. Amino acid sequence: CASSSTGTLSYEQYF.

This clonotype was seen many times. The chain has TRBV20-1 and TRBJ1-2, with a weak D call TRBD1 (5 bases). V dropped 6 bases and J dropped 5 bases, with 13 bases sitting between them. This CDR3 has 12 residues. Germline CDR1 is DFQATT and CDR2 is SNEGSKA (reference sequence). CDR3 nucleotides: TGCAGTGCGAAAATTGGGACTTATGGCTACACCTTC. Amino acid sequence: CSAKIGTYGYTF.

This clonotype has more than one count but fewer than ten. The rearrangement uses TRBV25-1 and TRBJ1-1, with D unresolved. The CDR3 is made up of 13 amino acids. Per the germline V gene, CDR1 is MGHDK and CDR2 is SYGVNS. V was pared by 2 bases and J by 0 bases, with 4 bases between. The DNA for the CDR3 is TGTGCCAGCAGTGAAGAGATGAACACTGAAGCTTTCTTT. Protein: CASSEEMNTEAFF.

The chain links TRBV20-1 to TRBJ2-5; D is unresolved. The germline gives CDR1 DFQATT, CDR2 SNEGSKA (reference sequence). CDR3 size: 11 residues. V was pared by 5 bases and J by 0 bases, with 4 bases between. CDR3 in DNA: TGCAGTGCTTACTACCAAGAGACCCAGTACTTC. It specifies CSAYYQETQYF.

This clonotype was counted a few times. V is TRBV20-1 and J is TRBJ2-7; 10 positions match TRBD1. The CDR3 totals 13 residues. Trimming took 6 bases from V and 3 from J; bases not matched to a gene: 5. The V gene's germline CDR1 is DFQATT and CDR2 SNEGSKA (reference sequence). CDR3 residues: CSAPGQGFYEQYF. The CDR3 nucleotides read TGCAGTGCCCCGGGACAGGGGTTCTACGAGCAGTACTTC.